This TCR beta chain was retrieved from a study of cytomegalovirus exposure and HLA in healthy donors. This CDR3 has 16 amino acids. Trimming removed 4 bases from V and 8 bases from J, with 21 bases in between. In germline, CDR1 is SNHLY, CDR2 FYNNEI. This PCR relied on a set of 60 Vbeta primers and 13 Jbeta primers. Measured with immunoSEQ multiplex PCR; TCRdb has only the in-frame clones, and not every one. The repertoire holds about 100,000 clones, with around four fifths as singletons. This rearrangement joins TRBV2 to TRBJ2-1, with D possibly TRBD2 on 6 matching bases. The sequence was obtained from a woman in her fifties or sixties in good health and CMV-seronegative. The sequenced material came from PBMCs. The CDR3 sequence: CASSARIRGGAYEQFF. The CDR3 DNA sequence: TGTGCCAGCAGTGCTCGGATTCGGGGCGGGGCGTATGAGCAGTTCTTC.